Listed here is a single T cell receptor (beta chain). These data originate in a study of blood T cell repertoires in COVID-19. Study details: Samples came from the United States, Italy and Spain, spanning acute and convalescent COVID-19. Sample material is recorded as cDNA or gDNA derived from T cells, B-cell-depleted T cells, or PBMCs.

Data came from immunoSEQ multiplex PCR; TCRdb stores just in-frame clones and leaves some out. Here the sample spans around 51,000 clones, just over 85% being singletons. Between the trimmed V and J ends, which lost 4 bases and 0 bases, there was a span of 13 bases. The germline CDR1 and CDR2 sequences are LGHNA and YNFKEQ. The CDR3 is 16 amino acids. The V and J genes are TRBV4-2 and TRBJ2-1; D is undetermined. The sequencing sample was made of peripheral blood. The clonotype was recovered from a woman older than 75 with acute or convalescent COVID-19. The CDR3 coding sequence is TGTGCCAGCAGCCTCACAGTGACGGTCTCCTACAATGAGCAGTTCTTC. This sequence encodes CASSLTVTVSYNEQFF.